One sample yielded the 13 T cell receptor beta chains listed below, sequenced in a study of PD-L1 blockade in urothelial cancer. Produced via immunoSEQ multiplex PCR; TCRdb's table is partial and in-frame only. The table records approximately 50,000 clones, about 90% of them present only once. The sample in question was PBMCs, obtained around atezolizumab (anti-PD-L1) treatment. All receptors derive from a man in his 60s with urothelial cancer.

The V gene is TRBV2, the J gene TRBJ1-1; TRBD1 agrees at 11 bases. CDR3 length: 16 residues. J lost 7 bases, V lost 4 bases, and 11 bases had no gene match. Per germline, CDR1 SNHLY and CDR2 FYNNEI. The CDR3 is CASSVGTGGPQREAFF. The DNA of the CDR3 is TGTGCCAGCAGTGTCGGGACAGGGGGGCCCCAACGTGAAGCTTTCTTT.

J is TRBJ2-5 and V is TRBV7-2; D may be TRBD2 (6 bases). The CDR3 is 14 residues long. Per the germline V gene, CDR1 is SGHTA and CDR2 is FQGNSA. The germline V and J ends were trimmed by 0 bases and 2 bases, with 7 bases remaining between them. CDR3 residues: CASSLAGGQETQYF. In DNA, the CDR3 is TGTGCCAGCAGCTTAGCGGGGGGACAAGAGACCCAGTACTTC.

This clone was picked up a small number of times. The chain combines TRBV28 with TRBJ2-3; the D gene is possibly TRBD1 (6 bases). The germline gives CDR1 MDHEN, CDR2 SYDVKM. The V gene lost 8 bases and the J gene lost 5 bases, with 17 bases spanning the gap. This CDR3 is built from 14 residues. CDR3 DNA sequence: TGTGCCAGCTCCAGGGCAGGGGTAAAAGATACGCAGTATTTT. This encodes CASSRAGVKDTQYF. Using reference TRBV28 and TRBJ2-3 for the parts outside the CDR3, the full variable domain is DVKVTQSSRYLVKRTGEKVFLECVQDMDHENMFWYRQDPGLGLRLIYFSYDVKMKEKGDIPEGYSVSREKKERFSLILESASTNQTSMYLCASSRAGVKDTQYFGPGTRLTVL.

The chain has TRBV18 and TRBJ1-2, with 9 bases lining up with TRBD1. V trimming: 5 bases; J trimming: 7 bases; junction bases outside the gene matches: 8. The CDR3 totals 14 residues. The germline V gene has CDR1 KGHSH and CDR2 LQKENI. The CDR3 protein is CASSSTGTGSGYTF. The CDR3 nucleotides are TGTGCCAGCTCATCAACCGGGACAGGGAGTGGCTACACCTTC.

The chain couples TRBV9 to TRBJ2-2; 8 bases fit TRBD2. V shed 1 base and J 1 base; nucleotides not matched to a gene: 6. CDR1 and CDR2 from the germline V gene are SGDLS and YYNGEE. The CDR3 runs to 17 residues. CDR3 bases: TGTGCCAGCAGCGTACAGGGAGCGGGGGTGAACACCGGGGAGCTGTTTTTT. Translating gives CASSVQGAGVNTGELFF.

This chain links TRBV5-1 with TRBJ1-5; the D is unclear. Germline lookup yields CDR1 SGHRS and CDR2 YFSETQ. The CDR3 has 13 amino acids. V gave up 0 bases and J gave up 5 bases, with 6 bases separating them. The CDR3 nucleotides read TGCGCCAGCAGCTTGGGAGGCCATCAGCCCCAGCATTTT. Amino acid sequence: CASSLGGHQPQHF.

The chain is built from TRBV2 and TRBJ1-2; TRBD1 matches 8 bases. The CDR3 sequence is 15 residues long. The germline V gene encodes CDR1 SNHLY and CDR2 FYNNEI. The junction had 7 bases not matched to a gene; V was cut back by 5 bases and J by 2 bases. CDR3 DNA: TGTGCCAGCAGTCAGCGGACAGGGTCCAACTATGGCTACACCTTC. Translated, it gives CASSQRTGSNYGYTF.

The rearrangement joins TRBV18 to TRBJ1-2, with 7 bases matching TRBD1. Germline V lookup: CDR1 KGHSH, CDR2 LQKENI. Trimming took 3 bases from V and 8 from J; bases not matched to a gene: 9. This CDR3 region has 14 residues. CDR3 nucleotides: TGTGCCAGCTCACCCCGAAGACAGGGTGGCGGCTACACCTTC. This codes for CASSPRRQGGGYTF.

The V call is TRBV6-5, the J call TRBJ2-5, with D maybe TRBD2 (6 bases). Germline CDR1 reads MNHEY; CDR2 reads SVGAGI. V was clipped by 0 bases and J by 2 bases, with 10 bases between them. This CDR3 has 15 amino acids. The DNA of the CDR3 is TGTGCCAGCAGTTACTCGCCGGGACTGCAAGAGACCCAGTACTTC. Residues: CASSYSPGLQETQYF.

At least ten counts were recorded for this clone. The chain employs TRBV11-2 and TRBJ2-2; D is uncertain. The V and J ends lost 4 bases and 4 bases respectively, with 16 bases between them. The length of the CDR3 is 16 residues. CDR1 SGHAT and CDR2 FQNNGV come from the germline V gene. CDR3: CASSSIQALGTGELFF. CDR3 in DNA: TGTGCCAGCAGCTCGATTCAGGCTTTGGGCACCGGGGAGCTGTTTTTT.

The V gene is TRBV4-3, the J gene TRBJ2-5; TRBD2 matches at 9 bases. Germline V CDR1 and CDR2: LGHNA, YSLEER. Germline trimming cut 0 bases from V and 7 bases from J; bases unmatched to any gene: 12. The CDR3 has 17 amino acids. CDR3 amino acids: CASSQELGLAGEGTQYF. For the CDR3, the DNA is TGCGCCAGCAGCCAAGAATTGGGACTAGCAGGCGAAGGGACCCAGTACTTC.

V is TRBV12-5 and J is TRBJ2-1, with 12 nucleotides matching TRBD1. Per the germline V gene, CDR1 is LGHNT and CDR2 is FRNRAP. The CDR3 runs to 15 residues. V was clipped by 5 bases and J by 5 bases; unmatched bases: 4. The DNA of the CDR3 is TGTGCTAGTGGTGCGGGGGACAGGGGGCACAATGAGCAGTTCTTC. It codes for CASGAGDRGHNEQFF.

The CDR3 DNA reads TGCGCCAGCAGCACCCGCTCGACAGGCGCCTTATCCTACGAGCAGTACTTC. As protein: CASSTRSTGALSYEQYF. This chain uses TRBV5-1 with TRBJ2-7; possibly TRBD1 for D (6 bases). The germline V and J ends were trimmed by 4 bases and 1 base, with 21 bases remaining between them. Germline assignment: CDR1 SGHRS and CDR2 YFSETQ. The CDR3 is 17 residues long.